Listed here is a single TCR beta chain. Its antigen target is currently unknown. No clone much larger than this one lies a single base away; base qualities are absent. The entire isolated RNA was reverse transcribed using the High Capacity cDNA Reverse Transcription Kit, and thus expressed TCRB transcripts were sequenced. Deep immunoSEQ sequencing was applied to naive, central memory and regulatory T cell samples, giving an average of roughly 3.5 million total reads per sample. Sorted cells were lysed in RLT buffer, and RNA was extracted using DNase-treated RNeasy Micro or Mini kits according to cell number. To prevent cross-contamination, each cell subset was processed individually, whereas patient and healthy donor samples were processed jointly. TCRB sequences were amplified from cDNA with the immunoSEQ multiplex PCR, producing 87-bp fragments spanning the CDR3 region. Sequencing of the amplicons was done on the Illumina HiSeq platform. Per the authors' processing: Synthetic template baselines were used to correct PCR bias computationally, reads within Hamming distance 2 were collapsed, and singletons that could not be merged were discarded. Reads were aligned against IMGT so that V, D and J genes, CDR3 length and insertions or deletions at six rearrangement sites could be assigned. Within each subset, clonotype counts were normalized to the number of sorted cells before true diversity and Gini coefficients were calculated with the tcR R package. The overlap coefficient, calculated on TCRB nucleotide sequences, was used to measure repertoire sharing. Out-of-frame TCRB sequences from naive cells were analyzed to stand in for the pre-selection repertoire. TCRdb limited this immuneACCESS table to in-frame rearrangements with V and J called. A share of clones is missing; checked studies link under half to unresolved V genes, and the rest is unexplained. V, J and clone size reflect that table, while D and trimming were determined from the DNA. This sample is represented by roughly 700,000 clones; around an eighth of them were singletons. The ten largest clones take up less than 0.025% of the sample.

The sample is drawn from a study of beta chain features in type 1 diabetes (dated by TCRdb to between 2017 and 2018). General notes on the study: Mean age, gender distribution, total cell number and subset yield did not differ between patients and healthy donors. A total of 100 million to 140 million sorted cells were examined across all samples, and the number of cells per subset was strongly correlated with RNA yield. The study compared TCRB repertoires of sorted circulating CD4+ T cell subsets between recently diagnosed type 1 diabetes patients and matched healthy donors. Regulatory and stem cell-like memory subsets were isolated from only 8 patients and roughly 8 healthy donors, whereas naive and central memory subsets came from all 28 donors. Beyond this particular receptor, the publication reports: Because small numbers of individuals were included in the HLA sub-analyses, any influence of HLA type on TCRB rearrangement was left unresolved. Patients with type 1 diabetes made fewer insertions and deleted more nucleotides at VDJ recombination sites, implying thymic rearrangement abnormalities. A moderate but significant shortening of TCRB CDR3 length was observed in type 1 diabetes patients in all four CD4+ subsets. PCR might favor shorter templates, but patient and control samples were amplified and corrected together, so any skew would affect both groups equally. Naive, central memory and regulatory TCRB repertoires appeared to be more similar among patients than among healthy donors. Because cDNA was sequenced instead of genomic DNA, activated cells with high expression could be over-represented, although the groups did not differ in activation or CD3 levels.

The CDR1 and CDR2 encoded by the germline V gene (reference sequence) are GTSNPN and SVGIG. The CDR3 has 13 amino acids, counting the end cysteine and phenylalanine. Only the CDR3 part of the read is kept: 39 bases, read in frame from the first base. V is reduced by 3 bases and J by 0 bases, leaving a spacing of 8 bases between them. Each donor gave one peripheral blood draw, averaging approximately 120 mL, which was collected into heparinised tubes. A BD FACSAria II and a panel including CD45RO, CCR7, CD25, CD127, CD95 and CD27 were used to sort naive, central memory, regulatory and stem cell-like memory CD4+ T cells. Every sorted population had a purity above 95%. Right away, PBMCs were isolated by Lymphoprep density gradient centrifugation and were stained directly, with no culture step. So that batch effects would be minimized, each experiment stained and sorted samples in pairs, pairing one healthy donor with one patient.

This sequence originates from a man younger than 30 with type 1 diabetes. Source material: naive CD4+ T cells from blood. The meaning of the sample's cell subset or site label: true naive CD4+ T cells. This sequence uses TRBV30 and TRBJ1-2; TRBD1 is perhaps the D gene, given 5 matching bases. In nucleotide form, the sequence is TGTGCCTGGAGGACAGTCGCTAACTATGGCTACACCTTC. Protein translation: CAWRTVANYGYTF.